Below are 20 T cell receptor beta chains sequenced from a single sample in a study of T cell repertoires in cytomegalovirus infection. MiXCR was run by TCRdb on the reads, yielding one entry per CDR3 protein. The sample consists of about 830,000 distinct CDR3 sequences, over 25% of them appearing once. Their specific antigens are unknown. The specimen was cultured CD8+ T cells from PBMCs, collected from culture after CMV antigen stimulation. These receptors all stem from a human donor in good health (CMV status not recorded). Some clones in this sample may be carry-over from other donors' samples.

This clonotype showed up many times. J is TRBJ1-6 and V is TRBV7-2; no clear D. Trimming left V 5 bases short and J 6 bases short, with 17 bases between. Per germline, CDR1 SGHTA and CDR2 FQGNSA. This CDR3 has 16 residues. In DNA form, the CDR3 reads TGTGCCAGCAGCCCAGAGACGGGTCCCGTTAATTCACCCCTCCACTTT. Translating gives CASSPETGPVNSPLHF. The full variable domain, rest sourced from reference TRBV7-2 and TRBJ1-6, is GAGVSQSPSNKVTEKGKDVELRCDPISGHTALYWYRQSLGQGLEFLIYFQGNSAPDKSGLPSDRFSAERTGGSVSTLTIQRTQQEDSAVYLCASSPETGPVNSPLHFGNGTRLTVT.

The J gene is TRBJ2-5, the V gene TRBV7-9; D remains ambiguous. Germline V gene data show CDR1 as SEHNR and CDR2 as FQNEAQ (reference sequence). V lost 1 base, J lost 1 base, and 7 bases lay in between. The CDR3 loop spans 14 amino acids. The CDR3 DNA reads as TGTGCCAGCAGCTTAGGACGTTTCCAAGAGACCCAGTACTTC. It encodes CASSLGRFQETQYF.

This clonotype was seen ten or more times. The chain is built from TRBV7-9 and TRBJ1-4; TRBD1 matches at 7 bases. The germline CDR1 and CDR2 sequences are SEHNR and FQNEAQ (reference sequence). V shed 2 bases and J 4 bases; nucleotides not matched to a gene: 4. The CDR3 loop spans 15 amino acids. The chain's CDR3 is CASSLLTGSNEKLFF. The DNA for the CDR3 is TGTGCCAGCAGCTTACTGACAGGGAGTAATGAAAAACTGTTTTTT.

This chain joins TRBV29-1 and TRBJ1-2, with 12 bases that match TRBD1. The junction had 15 bases not matched to a gene; V was cut back by 6 bases and J by 7 bases. The germline V gene has CDR1 SQVTM and CDR2 ANQGSEA. The CDR3 runs 16 residues. The CDR3, as DNA: TGCAGCGTCATTCGACCACGGTGGGACAGGGGGCTTGGCTACACCTTC. Translation gives CSVIRPRWDRGLGYTF.

About this clonotype itself: A much larger clonotype is one base distant, so this may be a read error. CDR3 nucleotide sequence: TGTGCCAACAGCGCTCTGACAGGGGGCAATCAGCCCCAGCATTTT. Translated: CANSALTGGNQPQHF. The chain carries TRBV7-6 and TRBJ1-5; TRBD1 matches at 8 bases. This CDR3 spans 15 amino acids. CDR1 is SGHVS and CDR2 is FNYEAQ in the germline V gene. The variable domain in full, with the rest retrieved from reference TRBV7-6 and TRBJ1-5, is GAGVSQSPRYKVTKRGQDVALRCDPISGHVSLYWYRQALGQGPEFLTYFNYEAQQDKSGLPNDRFSAERPEGSISTLTIQRTEQRDSAMYRCANSALTGGNQPQHFGDGTRLSIL.

This sequence joins TRBV19 and TRBJ1-1; no firm D call. The germline V and J ends were trimmed by 4 bases and 6 bases, with 15 bases remaining between them. This CDR3 has 14 amino acids. Germline loops: CDR1 LNHDA, CDR2 SQIVND (reference sequence). CDR3 region: CASSTRYRPPEAFF. In DNA form, the CDR3 reads TGTGCCAGTAGTACCCGATACCGGCCACCTGAAGCTTTCTTT.

The CDR3, as DNA: TGTGCCAGCAGCTTAAGGGACAGGGGTCCGGATGAGCAGTTCTTC. Its protein is CASSLRDRGPDEQFF. V usage is TRBV7-6 and J usage is TRBJ2-1; TRBD1 agrees at 10 bases. The germline gives CDR1 SGHVS, CDR2 FNYEAQ. The CDR3 totals 15 residues. The J segment lost 8 bases and the V segment lost 2 bases, leaving 6 bases of the junction unmatched.

This clonotype appeared a few times. The chain joins TRBV6-5 to TRBJ1-1, with unresolved D. The CDR3 loop spans 15 amino acids. Germline V CDR1 and CDR2: MNHEY, SVGAGI. V shed 2 bases and J shed 0 bases, with 10 bases lying between them. CDR3 in DNA: TGTGCCAGCAGTTACGGGCCGCTAATGAACACTGAAGCTTTCTTT. This translates into CASSYGPLMNTEAFF.

This clonotype appeared a single time. The gene calls are TRBV28 and TRBJ2-7; 8 positions match TRBD1. The junction had 12 bases not matched to a gene; V was cut back by 1 base and J by 4 bases. There are 17 residues in the CDR3. CDR1 MDHEN and CDR2 SYDVKM come from the germline V gene. CDR3 DNA sequence: TGTGCCAGCAGTTTATACCGACAGGGGACGAGGGGATACGAGCAGTACGTC. This codes for CASSLYRQGTRGYEQYV.

This chain joins TRBV4-2 and TRBJ2-2, with D maybe TRBD2 (6 bases). Germline CDR1 and CDR2: LGHNA and YNFKEQ. The CDR3 length is 15 residues. V was trimmed by 5 bases and J by 0 bases, leaving 10 bases between them. CDR3 amino acids: CASSSGVANTGELFF. The CDR3 bases are TGTGCCAGCAGCTCGGGAGTCGCGAACACCGGGGAGCTGTTTTTT.

This chain uses TRBV7-6 with TRBJ2-5; tentatively, D is TRBD2 (6 bases). Germline V gives CDR1 SGHVS, CDR2 FNYEAQ. V was shortened by 8 bases and J by 1 base, with 14 bases between the two germline ends. The CDR3 sequence is 14 residues long. The CDR3 DNA is TGTGCCAGCGGCCCTCGGGACTCCCAAGAGACCCAGTACTTC. Amino acid sequence: CASGPRDSQETQYF. Combining the CDR3 with reference TRBV7-6 and TRBJ2-5 gives the whole variable domain GAGVSQSPRYKVTKRGQDVALRCDPISGHVSLYWYRQALGQGPEFLTYFNYEAQQDKSGLPNDRFSAERPEGSISTLTIQRTEQRDSAMYRCASGPRDSQETQYFGPGTRLLVL.

CDR3 nucleotide sequence: TGCGCCAGCAGTATCACAGGGGGAAGATCTCGGGGCTCCTACGAGCAGTACTTC. This encodes CASSITGGRSRGSYEQYF. The chain has TRBV5-1 and TRBJ2-7; 8 bases fit TRBD1. Germline V gene data show CDR1 as SGHRS and CDR2 as YFSETQ. J gave up 0 bases and V 5 bases, and 16 bases lay outside the gene matches. This CDR3 spans 18 amino acids.

The CDR3 DNA follows: TGTGCCAGCAGTCTCGGACAGGGGGGTGGCGAGACCCAGTACTTC. It encodes CASSLGQGGGETQYF. The chain combines TRBV27 with TRBJ2-5; 10 bases align to TRBD1. The germline CDR1 and CDR2 sequences are MNHEY and SMNVEV (reference sequence). With V trimmed by 5 bases and J by 5 bases, 8 bases remained unmatched. The CDR3 runs 15 residues.

This clonotype was picked up a small number of times. The CDR3 sequence: CASRATGGFRNTEAFF. The CDR3 bases are TGTGCCAGCAGAGCGACAGGGGGGTTTAGGAACACTGAAGCTTTCTTT. This chain joins TRBV5-5 and TRBJ1-1; 9 bases map to TRBD1. Germline values: CDR1 SGHKS, CDR2 YYEKEE (reference sequence). The CDR3 length is 16 residues. J was trimmed by 1 base and V by 5 bases; bases with no gene match: 9. The complete variable domain, with remaining parts taken from reference TRBV5-5 and TRBJ1-1, reads DAGVTQSPTHLIKTRGQQVTLRCSPISGHKSVSWYQQVLGQGPQFIFQYYEKEERGRGNFPDRFSARQFPNYSSELNVNALLLGDSALYLCASRATGGFRNTEAFFGQGTRLTVV.

This clonotype was observed at least ten times. The chain recombines TRBV7-2 with TRBJ2-1, with 8 bases that match TRBD2. With 3 bases clipped from V and 3 bases from J, the junction kept 4 bases outside the gene matches. CDR3 size: 15 residues. Germline lookup yields CDR1 SGHTA and CDR2 FQGNSA. CDR3 DNA: TGTGCCAGCAGCTTTCGGGGGGGGGACTACAATGAGCAGTTCTTC. Its translation: CASSFRGGDYNEQFF.

The rearrangement links TRBV10-3 to TRBJ2-2; tentatively, D is TRBD2 (6 bases). V lost 3 bases to trimming and J lost 7 bases, with 9 bases between them. The germline V gene encodes CDR1 ENHRY and CDR2 SYGVKD. The CDR3 runs to 13 residues. The CDR3 coding sequence is TGTGCCATCAGTGAAGGGGAGGACGGGGAGCTGTTTTTT. Translating gives CAISEGEDGELFF.

This clonotype was picked up a small number of times. V and J are TRBV7-3 and TRBJ1-6; 7 nucleotides agree with TRBD1. The length of the CDR3 is 15 residues. Germline lookup yields CDR1 SGHTA and CDR2 FQGTGA. V lost 5 bases and J lost 10; bases outside the gene matches: 11. The CDR3: CASSHSTGLGSPLHF. The CDR3, as DNA: TGTGCCAGCAGCCACTCGACAGGGTTAGGATCACCCCTCCACTTT.

V is TRBV27 and J is TRBJ2-3, with no clear D. CDR1 MNHEY and CDR2 SMNVEV come from the germline V gene (reference sequence). The germline V and J ends were trimmed by 5 bases and 8 bases, with 14 bases remaining between them. The length of the CDR3 is 13 residues. As DNA, the CDR3 is TGTGCCAGCAGTCTAGACGGTGAAGGTACGCAGTATTTT. Its protein product is CASSLDGEGTQYF.

This chain joins TRBV13 and TRBJ1-4; 10 nucleotides match TRBD1. The CDR3 has 14 residues. V dropped 5 bases and J dropped 8; count of bases not matched to a gene: 5. Germline CDR1 and CDR2: PRHDT and FYEKMQ (reference sequence). As DNA, the CDR3 is TGTGCCAGCAGCCGGGACAGGGGAGGCGAAAAACTGTTTTTT. Residues: CASSRDRGGEKLFF.

Ten or more counts support this clonotype. The J gene is TRBJ1-5, the V gene TRBV27; D may be TRBD1 (6 bases). The V and J ends lost 6 bases and 0 bases respectively, with 18 bases between them. This CDR3 comprises 17 residues. Germline V gene data show CDR1 as MNHEY and CDR2 as SMNVEV (reference sequence). The CDR3 here is CASSREGVSYSNQPQHF. In DNA form, the CDR3 reads TGTGCCAGCAGCCGGGAGGGGGTGAGTTATAGCAATCAGCCCCAGCATTTT.